One sample yielded the 29 T cell receptor beta chains listed below, sequenced in a study of CD8+ T cells in alopecia areata. Described treatment: oral pan-JAK inhibitor, 5-10 mg twice daily. Extracted RNA was reverse transcribed into cDNA, the sequencing template. Assay used: immunoSEQ multiplex PCR; TCRdb lists only in-frame clones, some missing. The sample carries over 150,000 clones, 60% recorded once. Sequenced here: CD4+ T cells sorted from blood, sampled at week 4, from a patient treated with tofacitinib. These TCRs come from a human donor with alopecia areata.

This clone was seen a handful of times. V and J are TRBV5-5 and TRBJ2-7; 7 nucleotides agree with TRBD1. The CDR3 has 14 residues. CDR1 SGHKS and CDR2 YYEKEE come from the germline V gene (reference sequence). With V trimmed by 4 bases and J by 1 base, 5 bases remained unmatched. In DNA, the CDR3 is TGTGCCAGCAGCCCACGCAGGGGGTCCTACGAGCAGTACTTC. Translated, it gives CASSPRRGSYEQYF.

CDR3 nucleotides: TGTGCCAGCAGCCTCTGGACCAGGGTGGGAGAGACCCAGTACTTC. Encoded protein: CASSLWTRVGETQYF. The chain joins TRBV6-1 to TRBJ2-5; D possibly corresponds to TRBD1 (5 bases). This CDR3 region has 15 residues. Trimming took 6 bases from V and 4 from J, leaving 18 bases between them. CDR1 MNHNS and CDR2 SASEGT come from the germline V gene.

Turning to this clone: Relative to the germline gene, one junction end is altered; a read error may explain this. V gene TRBV7-7 combines with J gene TRBJ2-1; 13 nucleotides match TRBD2. CDR3 size: 19 residues. Germline CDR1 SSHAT, CDR2 FNYEAQ (reference sequence). CDR3 in amino acids: CASSSHRTSGRMRHNEQFF. CDR3 DNA sequence: TGTGCTAGCAGCTCTCATCGGACTAGCGGGAGAATGCGACACAATGAGCAGTTCTTC.

The V and J genes are TRBV2 and TRBJ2-7; D gene unclear. CDR1 is SNHLY and CDR2 is FYNNEI in the germline V gene. Trimming pared 10 bases from V and 6 bases from J, leaving 7 bases between. The CDR3 has 9 amino acids. CDR3 DNA: TGTGCCATACGTCGCGAGCAGTACTTC. As protein: CAIRREQYF.

V and J are TRBV30 and TRBJ1-4; 9 positions match TRBD1. V lost 7 bases, J lost 6 bases, and 9 bases stayed unmatched. Germline V gene sequence: CDR1 GTSNPN, CDR2 SVGIG (reference sequence). The CDR3 is made up of 14 amino acids. The CDR3 sequence: CAYQPGQGYEKLFF. CDR3 sequence (DNA): TGTGCCTACCAGCCGGGACAGGGCTATGAAAAACTGTTTTTT.

V is TRBV7-9 and J is TRBJ2-7; D is ambiguous. The CDR3 is 12 amino acids. In germline, CDR1 is SEHNR, CDR2 FQNEAQ (reference sequence). Between the trimmed V and J ends, which lost 4 bases and 5 bases, there was a span of 9 bases. This chain's CDR3 is CASSSLRDEQYF. In DNA, the CDR3 is TGTGCCAGCAGCTCACTCCGGGACGAGCAGTACTTC.

The chain carries TRBV29-1 and TRBJ1-2; 12 bases fit TRBD1. Per germline, CDR1 SQVTM and CDR2 ANQGSEA. This CDR3 has 16 residues. V lost 4 bases to trimming and J lost 5 bases; unmatched junction nucleotides: 11. The chain's CDR3 is CSVVGGTGGAGYGYTF. The CDR3 nucleotides read TGCAGCGTTGTAGGGGGGACAGGGGGCGCAGGTTATGGCTACACCTTC. Based on the CDR3 plus reference TRBV29-1 and TRBJ1-2, the full variable domain is SAVISQKPSRDICQRGTSLTIQCQVDSQVTMMFWYRQQPGQSLTLIATANQGSEATYESGFVIDKFPISRPNLTFSTLTVSNMSPEDSSIYLCSVVGGTGGAGYGYTFGSGTRLTVV.

The chain links TRBV5-4 to TRBJ2-5; tentatively, D is TRBD1 (5 bases). Germline V gives CDR1 SGHNT, CDR2 YYREEE (reference sequence). The CDR3 runs to 14 residues. The V and J ends lost 3 bases and 4 bases respectively, with 13 bases between them. CDR3 nucleotides: TGTGCCAGCAGCTACCCAGGGCGAGGAGAGACCCAGTACTTC. Its protein is CASSYPGRGETQYF.

This clone occurred a few times. Distinct nucleotide sequences in the sample also encode this CDR3. The chain recombines TRBV30 with TRBJ2-7, with D perhaps matching TRBD1 (5 bases). Per the germline V gene, CDR1 is GTSNPN and CDR2 is SVGIG (reference sequence). This CDR3 contains 12 residues. Trimming removed 0 bases from V and 3 bases from J, with 6 bases in between. CDR3 region: CAWSVRGYEQYF. CDR3 bases: TGTGCCTGGAGTGTAAGGGGCTACGAGCAGTACTTC.

This clone occurred a few times. The genes are TRBV9 and TRBJ1-2; D not certain. The CDR3 runs to 14 residues. The germline V gene has CDR1 SGDLS and CDR2 YYNGEE. The ends were cut back, 0 bases at V and 8 bases at J, with 14 bases in the middle. The CDR3 protein is CASSVASEGGGYTF. DNA of the CDR3: TGTGCCAGCAGCGTAGCTAGCGAAGGAGGGGGCTACACCTTC.

The chain is built from TRBV4-3 and TRBJ2-5, with D unresolved. Looked up from germline, CDR1 is LGHNA and CDR2 is YSLEER. The CDR3 spans 15 residues. Trimming shortened V by 1 base and J by 3 bases, and 12 bases separated the two germline ends. The CDR3 loop is CASSQVARPEETQYF. The CDR3 DNA is TGCGCCAGCAGCCAAGTTGCACGTCCAGAAGAGACCCAGTACTTC.

This clone was picked up one time. The chain recombines TRBV5-1 with TRBJ2-5, with D maybe TRBD1 (5 bases). The CDR3 contains 14 residues. V lost 2 bases, J lost 0 bases, and 8 bases lay in between. Germline loops: CDR1 SGHRS, CDR2 YFSETQ. CDR3 sequence: CASSLQTDQETQYF. The CDR3 DNA reads TGCGCCAGCAGCTTACAGACAGACCAAGAGACCCAGTACTTC.

This clone was seen only once. V is TRBV29-1 and J is TRBJ2-5, with D perhaps given as TRBD1 or TRBD2 (6 bases each). The germline gives CDR1 SQVTM, CDR2 ANQGSEA. Trimming shortened V by 5 bases and J by 2 bases, and 18 bases separated the two germline ends. This CDR3 is 15 amino acids long. CDR3: CSVSSGGGRQETQYF. CDR3 nucleotides: TGCAGCGTTTCTTCAGGAGGGGGTAGACAAGAGACCCAGTACTTC.

This chain uses TRBV9 with TRBJ2-3; possibly TRBD2 for D (6 bases). This CDR3 comprises 13 residues. In germline, CDR1 is SGDLS, CDR2 YYNGEE. V lost 0 bases and J 4 bases, leaving 6 bases between the germline ends. The CDR3 is CASSVAGADTQYF. CDR3 in DNA: TGTGCCAGCAGCGTAGCGGGGGCAGATACGCAGTATTTT.

This clone was seen only a few times. The V call is TRBV9, the J call TRBJ2-7, with D perhaps given as TRBD1 or TRBD2 (5 bases each). The V gene's germline CDR1 is SGDLS and CDR2 YYNGEE. This CDR3 is built from 14 residues. V was trimmed by 8 bases and J by 3 bases, leaving 18 bases between them. The CDR3 loop is CASSPGTGVYEQYF. For the CDR3, the DNA is TGTGCCAGTTCGCCGGGGACGGGCGTCTACGAGCAGTACTTC.

The rearrangement links TRBV23-1 to TRBJ2-7; possible D gene TRBD1, 6 bases. TRBV23-1 falls under the ORF class, with uncertain function. The ends were cut back, 4 bases at V and 3 bases at J, with 10 bases in the middle. The CDR3 consists of 13 residues. The CDR3 is CASSLTGIYEQYF. The CDR3 DNA follows: TGCGCCAGCAGTCTCACAGGGATCTACGAGCAGTACTTC.

This clone was observed a handful of times. This chain uses TRBV5-1 with TRBJ2-3; D not certain. The V end was cut by 0 bases, the J end by 2 bases, with 10 bases between. The CDR3 extends over 15 amino acids. CDR1 SGHRS and CDR2 YFSETQ come from the germline V gene. The CDR3, as DNA: TGCGCCAGCAGCTTGGAGGGCGGTTACACAGATACGCAGTATTTT. Its translation is CASSLEGGYTDTQYF.

The genes are TRBV5-1 and TRBJ1-5; TRBD1 aligns across 10 bases. Germline-derived CDR1 and CDR2 are SGHRS and YFSETQ. The length of the CDR3 is 19 residues. The ends lost 0 bases at V and 10 bases at J; junction bases unmatched: 19. The CDR3 region has the DNA TGCGCCAGCAGCTTGGTTAATGGTAGGGGACAGGGGCGGATCAGCCCCCAGCATTTT. It is translated as CASSLVNGRGQGRISPQHF.

This chain uses TRBV7-9 with TRBJ2-7, with D perhaps given as TRBD1 or TRBD2 (7 bases each). Trimming took off 5 bases at V and 1 base at J, with 18 bases between the two ends. This CDR3 has 16 residues. Looked up from germline, CDR1 is SEHNR and CDR2 is FQNEAQ (reference sequence). CDR3 DNA: TGTGCCAGCAGCACGCGAAGCGGGACAGCGTCCTACGAGCAGTACTTC. This sequence encodes CASSTRSGTASYEQYF.

The rearrangement joins TRBV5-1 to TRBJ2-2; D perhaps matches TRBD1 (6 bases). V was trimmed by 3 bases and J by 0 bases, leaving 12 bases between them. The CDR3 has 16 residues. Germline assignment: CDR1 SGHRS and CDR2 YFSETQ. CDR3 in DNA: TGCGCCAGCAGCTATACAGGGCCTACGAACACCGGGGAGCTGTTTTTT. Its protein product is CASSYTGPTNTGELFF.

This rearrangement joins TRBV6-5 to TRBJ1-4; tentatively, D is TRBD1 (5 bases). V lost 0 bases, J lost 8 bases, and 13 bases lay in between. Germline CDR1 and CDR2: MNHEY and SVGAGI. The CDR3 length is 15 residues. CDR3 sequence: CASSYSIGAREKLFF. The CDR3, as DNA: TGTGCCAGCAGTTACTCGATAGGGGCTCGGGAAAAACTGTTTTTT.

This clone has just one count. The V and J genes are TRBV15 and TRBJ2-2; D is undetermined. V shed 1 base and J shed 6 bases, with 3 bases lying between them. CDR1 and CDR2 (germline): LNHNV, YYDKDF (reference sequence). The CDR3 length is 12 residues. CDR3 sequence: CATSRVAGELFF. DNA for the CDR3: TGTGCCACCAGCAGAGTGGCCGGGGAGCTGTTTTTT.

This clone appeared a single time. The sample has other DNA sequences that encode this CDR3 too. The J gene is TRBJ2-7, the V gene TRBV7-8; unclear D gene. V was cut by 1 base and J by 1 base, with 8 bases left in between. In germline, CDR1 is SGHVS, CDR2 FQNEAQ. This CDR3 region has 14 residues. CDR3 loop: CASSLELGSYEQYF. The DNA for the CDR3 is TGTGCCAGCAGCTTAGAATTAGGATCCTACGAGCAGTACTTC.

The V call is TRBV6-5, the J call TRBJ1-4, with 7 positions matching TRBD1. V trimming: 5 bases; J trimming: 11 bases; junction bases outside the gene matches: 5. The CDR3 has 12 amino acids. The germline V gene has CDR1 MNHEY and CDR2 SVGAGI. For the CDR3, the DNA is TGTGCCAGCAGTCGAGACAGGGTTAAACTGTTTTTT. Translated, it gives CASSRDRVKLFF.

V usage is TRBV4-1 and J usage is TRBJ2-3, with no clear D. There are 13 residues in the CDR3. Germline V CDR1 and CDR2: MGHRA, YSYEKL. The V gene lost 0 bases and the J gene lost 4 bases, with 5 bases spanning the gap. The CDR3 nucleotides read TGCGCCAGCAGCCAAGATGAGTCAGATACGCAGTATTTT. It encodes CASSQDESDTQYF.

The chain recombines TRBV29-1 with TRBJ1-4; no clear D. CDR3 length: 12 residues. The V end was cut by 5 bases, the J end by 7 bases, with 11 bases between. Germline CDR1 SQVTM, CDR2 ANQGSEA. CDR3 loop: CSVFSGSEKLFF. The CDR3 DNA reads as TGCAGCGTTTTTTCGGGGAGTGAAAAACTGTTTTTT.

The genes are TRBV18 and TRBJ1-2; D is undetermined. In germline, CDR1 is KGHSH, CDR2 LQKENI. This CDR3 is 14 amino acids long. Trimming removed 3 bases at V and 4 bases at J, with 12 bases between. The CDR3 region is CASSPGGDFYGYTF. In DNA form, the CDR3 reads TGTGCCAGCTCACCGGGCGGGGATTTCTATGGCTACACCTTC. The variable domain in full, completed from reference TRBV18 and TRBJ1-2, reads NAGVMQNPRHLVRRRGQEARLRCSPMKGHSHVYWYRQLPEEGLKFMVYLQKENIIDESGMPKERFSAEFPKEGPSILRIQQVVRGDSAAYFCASSPGGDFYGYTFGSGTRLTVV.

This sequence joins TRBV23-1 and TRBJ1-5; weak D call: TRBD1 (5 bases). TRBV23-1 is reported as an ORF; its role is uncertain. The CDR3 contains 15 residues. V was trimmed by 3 bases and J by 6 bases, leaving 15 bases between them. This chain's CDR3 is CASSHFRDSPQPQHF. DNA for the CDR3: TGCGCCAGCAGTCACTTCCGGGACTCGCCTCAGCCCCAGCATTTT.

To note about this clone: One junction end does not reproduce the germline sequence, and a read error may be involved. The chain employs TRBV6-5 and TRBJ2-5; D is possibly TRBD1 or TRBD2 (5 bases each). This CDR3 has 13 residues. Germline values: CDR1 MNHEY, CDR2 SVGAGI. The CDR3 DNA follows: TGTGCCAGCAGACGACAACAAGGGAGTAAGGGGAACTTC. Its translation: CASRRQQGSKGNF.